This TCR beta chain was recovered during a study of radiotherapy plus CTLA-4 blockade in lung cancer (dated by TCRdb to 2016 to 2018). Regarding the complete study: Objective responses were observed in around 20% of enrolled patients, and disease control was achieved in approximately 30%.

The study evaluated CTLA-4 blockade (ipilimumab) given together with focal radiation therapy in patients who had chemo-refractory metastatic non-small-cell lung cancer. On this clone itself: The antigen it binds to is not known. No much larger clonotype is one base removed from it; base qualities were not supplied.

The junction carries 10 bases between V and J, which are trimmed by 1 base and 6 bases respectively. In the germline V gene (reference sequence), CDR1 corresponds to PRHDT and CDR2 to FYEKMQ. Spanning cysteine to phenylalanine, the CDR3 consists of 14 amino acids. Only the CDR3 region is kept as DNA, spanning 42 bases read in frame from base 1. Results the study describes overall, beyond this receptor: After treatment with radiotherapy and ipilimumab, TCR clones that originated in tumors expanded in peripheral blood. The strongest predictors of response, as reported, were early dynamic changes in blood T cell clones along with a rise in serum interferon-beta after radiation.

Preparation of the library involved the immunoSEQ multiplex PCR assay. Here the immuneACCESS table is served through TCRdb, limited to in-frame sequences with V and J called. Missing clones are a known gap in these copies; in checked studies unresolved V genes cover under half, and the rest lacks a known reason. A total of under 25,000 clones appear in this sample, approximately 70% of them only once. The top ten hold approximately 3.8% of the sample. The clonotype originates from a human donor with non-small cell lung cancer who had stable disease on radiotherapy plus ipilimumab. This sequence uses TRBV13 and TRBJ2-1; TRBD2 might be the D gene, on 5 matching bases. Source: peripheral blood, taken from a patient treated with radiotherapy plus ipilimumab. The nucleotide sequence reads TGTGCCAGCAGCTTAGTAGGTGCGGGCAATGAGCAGTTCTTC. This is translated as CASSLVGAGNEQFF. With all but the CDR3 taken from the reference TRBV13 and TRBJ2-1 genes, the full variable domain is: AAGVIQSPRHLIKEKRETATLKCYPIPRHDTVYWYQQGPGQDPQFLISFYEKMQSDKGSIPDRFSAQQFSDYHSELNMSSLELGDSALYFCASSLVGAGNEQFFGPGTRLTVL.